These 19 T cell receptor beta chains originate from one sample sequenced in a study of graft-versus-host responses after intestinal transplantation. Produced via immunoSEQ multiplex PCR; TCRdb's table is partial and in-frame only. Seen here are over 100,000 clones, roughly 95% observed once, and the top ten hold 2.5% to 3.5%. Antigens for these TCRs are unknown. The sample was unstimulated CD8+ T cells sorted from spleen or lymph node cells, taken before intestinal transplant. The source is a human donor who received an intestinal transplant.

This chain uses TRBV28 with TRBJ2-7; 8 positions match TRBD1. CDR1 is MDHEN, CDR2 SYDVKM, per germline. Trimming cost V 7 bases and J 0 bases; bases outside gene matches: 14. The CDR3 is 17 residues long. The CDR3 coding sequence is TGTGCCAGCACCTTAAGGACAGGACAGGGCGACTCCTACGAGCAGTACTTC. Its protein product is CASTLRTGQGDSYEQYF.

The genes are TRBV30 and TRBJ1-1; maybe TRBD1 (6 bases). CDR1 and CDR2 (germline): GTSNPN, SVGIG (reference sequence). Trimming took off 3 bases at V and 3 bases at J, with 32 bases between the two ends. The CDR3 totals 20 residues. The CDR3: CAWSVERGVKTEPDDTEAFF. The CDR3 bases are TGTGCCTGGAGCGTAGAGAGGGGGGTCAAGACAGAGCCTGATGACACTGAAGCTTTCTTT.

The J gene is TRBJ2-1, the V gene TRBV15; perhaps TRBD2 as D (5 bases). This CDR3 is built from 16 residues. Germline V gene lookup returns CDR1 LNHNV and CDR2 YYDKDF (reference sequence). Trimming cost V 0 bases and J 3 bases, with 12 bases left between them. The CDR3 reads CATSRDAGDSYNEQFF. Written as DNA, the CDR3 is TGTGCCACCAGCAGAGATGCCGGGGATAGCTACAATGAGCAGTTCTTC.

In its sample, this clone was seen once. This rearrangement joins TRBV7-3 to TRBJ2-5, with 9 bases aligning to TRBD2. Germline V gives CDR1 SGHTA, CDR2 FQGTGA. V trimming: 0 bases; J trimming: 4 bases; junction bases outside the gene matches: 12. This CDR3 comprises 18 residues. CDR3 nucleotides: TGTGCCAGCAGCTTAACAGGCGGGCTAGCGGGAAGACGAGAGACCCAGTACTTC. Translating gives CASSLTGGLAGRRETQYF.

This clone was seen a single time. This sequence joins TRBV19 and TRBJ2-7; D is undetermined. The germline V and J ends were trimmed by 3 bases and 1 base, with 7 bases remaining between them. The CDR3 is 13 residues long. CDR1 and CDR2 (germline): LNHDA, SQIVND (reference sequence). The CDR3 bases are TGTGCCAGTAGTATGGGGATTTCCTACGAGCAGTACTTC. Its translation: CASSMGISYEQYF. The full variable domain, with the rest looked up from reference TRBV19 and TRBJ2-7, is DGGITQSPKYLFRKEGQNVTLSCEQNLNHDAMYWYRQDPGQGLRLIYYSQIVNDFQKGDIAEGYSVSREKKESFPLTVTSAQKNPTAFYLCASSMGISYEQYFGPGTRLTVT.

CDR3 sequence (DNA): TGTGCCATCAGTGAGACTCCGGGACACGGGCGGGACGGGTCTGGAAACACCATATATTTT. Translating it yields CAISETPGHGRDGSGNTIYF. This sequence joins TRBV10-3 and TRBJ1-3, with D perhaps TRBD1 (6 bases). Germline V lookup: CDR1 ENHRY, CDR2 SYGVKD. The CDR3 runs 20 residues. Deletions cut 2 bases from V and 1 base from J, with 24 bases between.

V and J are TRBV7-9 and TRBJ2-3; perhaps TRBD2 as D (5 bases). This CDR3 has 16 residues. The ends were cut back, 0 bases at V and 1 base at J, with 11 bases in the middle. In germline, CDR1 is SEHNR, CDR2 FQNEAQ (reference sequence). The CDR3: CASSLAASWGTDTQYF. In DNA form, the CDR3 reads TGTGCCAGCAGCTTAGCGGCTAGCTGGGGCACAGATACGCAGTATTTT.

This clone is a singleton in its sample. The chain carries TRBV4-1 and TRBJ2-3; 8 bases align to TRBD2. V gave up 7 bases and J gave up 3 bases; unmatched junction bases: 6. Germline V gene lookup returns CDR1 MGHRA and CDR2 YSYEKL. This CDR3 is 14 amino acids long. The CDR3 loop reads CASTPGLVTDTQYF. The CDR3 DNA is TGCGCCAGCACCCCGGGACTAGTGACAGATACGCAGTATTTT.

The CDR3 is CATYTSSYEQYF. The CDR3, as DNA: TGTGCCACTTACACGAGCTCCTACGAGCAGTACTTC. The genes are TRBV7-9 and TRBJ2-7; unclear D gene. The V and J ends lost 10 bases and 0 bases respectively, with 10 bases between them. This CDR3 has 12 residues. Germline CDR1 and CDR2: SEHNR and FQNEAQ (reference sequence).

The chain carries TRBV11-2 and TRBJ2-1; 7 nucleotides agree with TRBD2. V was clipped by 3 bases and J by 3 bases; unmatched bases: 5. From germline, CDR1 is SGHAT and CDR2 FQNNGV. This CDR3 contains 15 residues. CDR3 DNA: TGTGCCAGCAGCTTGGCGGGAGTGGGCTACAATGAGCAGTTCTTC. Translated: CASSLAGVGYNEQFF.

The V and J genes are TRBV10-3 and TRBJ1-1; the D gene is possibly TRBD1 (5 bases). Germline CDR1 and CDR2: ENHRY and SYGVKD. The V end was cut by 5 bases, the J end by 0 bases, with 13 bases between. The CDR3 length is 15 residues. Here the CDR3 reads CAISSSGTMNTEAFF. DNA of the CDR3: TGTGCCATCAGTTCCTCAGGGACCATGAACACTGAAGCTTTCTTT.

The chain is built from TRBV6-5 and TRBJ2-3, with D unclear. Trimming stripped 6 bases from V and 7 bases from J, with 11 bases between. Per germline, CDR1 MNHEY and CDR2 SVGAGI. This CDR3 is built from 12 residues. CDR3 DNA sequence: TGTGCCAGCAGCCCCTCCTTGTATACGCAGTATTTT. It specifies CASSPSLYTQYF.

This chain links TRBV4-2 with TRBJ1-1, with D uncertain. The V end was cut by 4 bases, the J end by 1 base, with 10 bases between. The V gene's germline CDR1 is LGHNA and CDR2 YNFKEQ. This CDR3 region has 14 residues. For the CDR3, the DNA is TGTGCCAGCAGCCCCATGGGGTCGAACACTGAAGCTTTCTTT. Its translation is CASSPMGSNTEAFF.

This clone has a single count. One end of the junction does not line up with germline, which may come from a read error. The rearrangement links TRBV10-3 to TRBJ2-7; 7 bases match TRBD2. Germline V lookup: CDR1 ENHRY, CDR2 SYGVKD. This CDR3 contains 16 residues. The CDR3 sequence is CASSGVSGVLSYEQYF. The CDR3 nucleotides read TGTGCCAGCAGTGGGGTGAGCGGGGTACTTTCCTACGAGCAGTACTTC.

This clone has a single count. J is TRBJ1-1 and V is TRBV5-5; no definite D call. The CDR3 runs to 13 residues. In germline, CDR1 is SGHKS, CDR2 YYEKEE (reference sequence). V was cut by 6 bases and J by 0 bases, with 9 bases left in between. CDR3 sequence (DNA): TGTGCCAGCACTTACGGTTTGAACACTGAAGCTTTCTTT. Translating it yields CASTYGLNTEAFF.

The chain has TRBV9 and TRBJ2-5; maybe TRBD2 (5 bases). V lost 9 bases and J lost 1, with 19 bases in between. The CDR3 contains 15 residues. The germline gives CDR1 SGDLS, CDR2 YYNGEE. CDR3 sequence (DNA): TGTGCCACATCCTCCGTGGGGAGTCTCCAAGAGACCCAGTACTTC. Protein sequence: CATSSVGSLQETQYF.

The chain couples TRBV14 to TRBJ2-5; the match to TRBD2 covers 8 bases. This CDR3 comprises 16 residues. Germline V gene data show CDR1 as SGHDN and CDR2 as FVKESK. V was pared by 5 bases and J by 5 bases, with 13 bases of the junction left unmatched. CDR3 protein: CASSSRGGTSAETQYF. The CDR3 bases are TGTGCCAGCAGCTCCCGAGGTGGGACTAGTGCGGAGACCCAGTACTTC.

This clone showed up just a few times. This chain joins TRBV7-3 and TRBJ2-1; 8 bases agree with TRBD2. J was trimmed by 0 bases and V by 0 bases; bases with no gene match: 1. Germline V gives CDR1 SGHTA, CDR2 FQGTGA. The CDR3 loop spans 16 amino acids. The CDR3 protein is CASSLTRGGSYNEQFF. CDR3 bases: TGTGCCAGCAGCTTAACTCGGGGGGGCTCCTACAATGAGCAGTTCTTC.

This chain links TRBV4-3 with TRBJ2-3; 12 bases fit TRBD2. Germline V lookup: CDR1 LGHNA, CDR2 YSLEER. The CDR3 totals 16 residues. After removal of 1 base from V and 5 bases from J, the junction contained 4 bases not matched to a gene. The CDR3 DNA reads TGCGCCAGCAGCCAAGGACCGGGACTAGCGGGAGATACGCAGTATTTT. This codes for CASSQGPGLAGDTQYF.